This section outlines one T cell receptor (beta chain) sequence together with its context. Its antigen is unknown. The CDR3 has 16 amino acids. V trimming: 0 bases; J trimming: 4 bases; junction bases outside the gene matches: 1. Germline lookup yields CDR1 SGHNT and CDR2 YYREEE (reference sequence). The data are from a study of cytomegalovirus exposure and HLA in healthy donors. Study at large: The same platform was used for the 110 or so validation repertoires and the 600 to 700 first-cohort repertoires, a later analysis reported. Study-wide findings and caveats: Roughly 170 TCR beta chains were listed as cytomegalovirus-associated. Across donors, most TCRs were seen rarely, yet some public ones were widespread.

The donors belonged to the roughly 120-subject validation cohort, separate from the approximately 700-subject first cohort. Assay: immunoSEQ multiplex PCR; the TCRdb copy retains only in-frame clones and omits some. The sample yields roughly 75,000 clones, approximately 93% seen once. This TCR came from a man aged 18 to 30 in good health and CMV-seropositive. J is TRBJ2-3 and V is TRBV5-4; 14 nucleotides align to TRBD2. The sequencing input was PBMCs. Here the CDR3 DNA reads TGTGCCAGCAGCTTGGGGGGACTAGCGGGAGCAGATACGCAGTATTTT. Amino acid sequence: CASSLGGLAGADTQYF.